The source of this T cell receptor (beta chain) is a study of HIV-infected patients and healthy controls. TCRdb used MiXCR to reprocess the 5' RACE reads, holding one entry per CDR3 protein. The sample shows about 64,000 distinct CDR3 sequences, under 25% of them seen only once. V lost 7 bases, J lost 2 bases, and 14 bases lay in between. Germline V gene lookup returns CDR1 LNHDA and CDR2 SQIVND (reference sequence). The CDR3 has 15 residues. Source material: CD4+ T cells from blood. The clonotype was recovered from a human donor in good health. This chain connects TRBV19 to TRBJ2-2, with D perhaps matching TRBD1 (6 bases). The CDR3 DNA follows: TGTGCCAGTATTCGCCAGGGGTCTAACACCGGGGAGCTGTTTTTT. Translated: CASIRQGSNTGELFF.